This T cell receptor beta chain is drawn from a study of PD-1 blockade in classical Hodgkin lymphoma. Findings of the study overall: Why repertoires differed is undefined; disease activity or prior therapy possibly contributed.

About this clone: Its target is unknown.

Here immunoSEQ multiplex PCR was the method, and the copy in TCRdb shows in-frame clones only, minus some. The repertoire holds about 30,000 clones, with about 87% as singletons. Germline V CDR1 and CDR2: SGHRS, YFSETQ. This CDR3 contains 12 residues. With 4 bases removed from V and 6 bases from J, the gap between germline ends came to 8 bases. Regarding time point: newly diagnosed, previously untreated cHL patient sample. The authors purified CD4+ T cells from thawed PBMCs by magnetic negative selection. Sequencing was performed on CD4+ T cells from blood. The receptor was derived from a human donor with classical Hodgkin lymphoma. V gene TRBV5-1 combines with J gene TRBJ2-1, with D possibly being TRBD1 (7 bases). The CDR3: CASSQGGNEQFF. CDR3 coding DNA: TGCGCCAGCAGCCAGGGGGGCAATGAGCAGTTCTTC.